This T cell receptor (beta chain) was sequenced for a study of T cell responses to AZD1222 COVID-19 vaccine. Germline V gene data show CDR1 as KGHDR and CDR2 as SFDVKD. This CDR3 is built from 17 residues. Trimming took 3 bases from V and 0 from J; bases not matched to a gene: 6. The protocol was immunoSEQ multiplex PCR, while the TCRdb copy is restricted to in-frame clones and leaves out a portion. The sample includes some 140,000 clones, approximately 87% of them seen just once. This specimen was peripheral blood, taken on day 0 of MenACWY control vaccination. The receptor's source is an adult in good health. The J gene is TRBJ1-2, the V gene TRBV24-1; 10 nucleotides align to TRBD1. The CDR3 spells CATSDGTGVSPNYGYTF. The CDR3 DNA reads as TGTGCCACCAGTGATGGGACAGGGGTATCACCTAACTATGGCTACACCTTC.